The entry below describes one T cell receptor (beta chain). The source of the sample is a study of blood T cell repertoires in COVID-19. The ends lost 7 bases at V and 7 bases at J; junction bases unmatched: 8. There are 15 residues in the CDR3. Germline V gene sequence: CDR1 LNHDA, CDR2 SQIVND (reference sequence). The method was immunoSEQ multiplex PCR; TCRdb's version includes in-frame clones alone and lacks a portion of them. Of 190,000 or so clones listed, 86% are singletons. Sample: peripheral blood. The chain recombines TRBV19 with TRBJ2-5, with 14 bases aligning to TRBD2. This receptor was identified in a young woman with active or convalescent COVID-19. Written as DNA, the CDR3 is TGTGCCAGTAAGAGACTAGCGGGAGGGCAGGGGACCCAGTACTTC. It codes for CASKRLAGGQGTQYF.